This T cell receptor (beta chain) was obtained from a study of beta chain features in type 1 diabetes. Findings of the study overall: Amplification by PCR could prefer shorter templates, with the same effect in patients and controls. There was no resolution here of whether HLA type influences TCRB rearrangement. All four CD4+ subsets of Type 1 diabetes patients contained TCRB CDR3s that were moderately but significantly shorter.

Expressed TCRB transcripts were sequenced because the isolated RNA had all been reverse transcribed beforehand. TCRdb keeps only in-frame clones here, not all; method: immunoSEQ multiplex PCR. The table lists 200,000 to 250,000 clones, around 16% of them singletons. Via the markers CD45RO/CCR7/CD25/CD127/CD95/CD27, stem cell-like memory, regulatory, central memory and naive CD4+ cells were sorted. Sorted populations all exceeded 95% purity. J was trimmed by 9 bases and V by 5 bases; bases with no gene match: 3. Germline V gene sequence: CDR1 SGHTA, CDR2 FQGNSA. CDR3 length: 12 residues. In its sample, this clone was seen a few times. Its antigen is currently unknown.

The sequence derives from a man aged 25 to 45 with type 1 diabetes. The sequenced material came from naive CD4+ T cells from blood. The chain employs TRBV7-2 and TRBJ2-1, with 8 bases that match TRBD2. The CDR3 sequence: CASSPRGGEQFF. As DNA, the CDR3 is TGTGCCAGCAGCCCTCGGGGGGGTGAGCAGTTCTTC.